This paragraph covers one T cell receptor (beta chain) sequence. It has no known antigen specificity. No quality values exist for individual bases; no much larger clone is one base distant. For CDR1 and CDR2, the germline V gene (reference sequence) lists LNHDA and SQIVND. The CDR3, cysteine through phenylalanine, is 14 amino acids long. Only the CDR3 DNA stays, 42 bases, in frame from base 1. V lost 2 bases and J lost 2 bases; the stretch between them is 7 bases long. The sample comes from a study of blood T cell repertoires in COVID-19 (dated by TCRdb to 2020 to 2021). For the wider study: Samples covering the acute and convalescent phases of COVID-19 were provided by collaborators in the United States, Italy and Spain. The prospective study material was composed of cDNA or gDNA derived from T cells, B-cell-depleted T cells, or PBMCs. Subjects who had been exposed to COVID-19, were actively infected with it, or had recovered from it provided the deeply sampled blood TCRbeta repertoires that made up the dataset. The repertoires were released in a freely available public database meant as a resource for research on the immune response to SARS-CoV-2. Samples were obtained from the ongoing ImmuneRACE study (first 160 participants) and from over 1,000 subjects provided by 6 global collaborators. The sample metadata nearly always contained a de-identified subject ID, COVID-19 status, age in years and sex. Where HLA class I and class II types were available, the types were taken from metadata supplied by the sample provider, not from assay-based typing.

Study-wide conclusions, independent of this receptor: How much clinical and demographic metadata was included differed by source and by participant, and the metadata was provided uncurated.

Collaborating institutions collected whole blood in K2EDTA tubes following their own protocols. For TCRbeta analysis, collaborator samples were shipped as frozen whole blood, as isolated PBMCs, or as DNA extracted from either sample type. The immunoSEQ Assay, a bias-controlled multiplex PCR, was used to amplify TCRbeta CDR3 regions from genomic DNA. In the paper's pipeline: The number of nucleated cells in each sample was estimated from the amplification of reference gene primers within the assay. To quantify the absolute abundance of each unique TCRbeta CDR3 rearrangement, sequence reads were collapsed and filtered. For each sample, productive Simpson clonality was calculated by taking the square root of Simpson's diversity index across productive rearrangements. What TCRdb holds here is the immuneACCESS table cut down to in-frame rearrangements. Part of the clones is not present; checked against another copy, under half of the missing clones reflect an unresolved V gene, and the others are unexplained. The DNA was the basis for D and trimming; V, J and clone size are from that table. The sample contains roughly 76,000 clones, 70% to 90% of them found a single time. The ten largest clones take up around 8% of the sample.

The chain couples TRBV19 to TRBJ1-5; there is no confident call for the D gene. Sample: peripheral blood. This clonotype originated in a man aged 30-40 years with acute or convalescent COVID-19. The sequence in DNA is TGTGCCAGTAGTATACTCAGCGGCAATCAGCCCCAGCATTTT. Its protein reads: CASSILSGNQPQHF.